This T cell receptor beta chain was captured in a study of blood T cell repertoires in COVID-19. In the source study's methods: Reference gene primer amplification in the assay estimated nucleated cell counts. The method was immunoSEQ multiplex PCR; TCRdb's version includes in-frame clones alone and lacks a portion of them. V, J and clone size are taken as reported in that table, and D and trimming were inferred from the DNA itself. The sample shows hundreds of thousands of clones, about 87% of them seen only once. The CDR3 covers 16 residues. The V gene's germline CDR1 is SGHTA and CDR2 FQGNSA. Unmatched junction bases numbered 10, after V lost 5 bases and J lost 4 bases.

This receptor was obtained from a woman aged 25 to 39 who had recovered from COVID-19. The J gene is TRBJ2-7, the V gene TRBV7-2; 11 bases agree with TRBD1. The sample was peripheral blood. The CDR3 DNA reads TGTGCCAGCAGCGTAACCGGACAGGGGGCGATATACGAGCAGTACTTC. This sequence encodes CASSVTGQGAIYEQYF. The full variable domain, in which reference TRBV7-2 and TRBJ2-7 provide the parts outside the CDR3, is GAGVSQSPSNKVTEKGKDVELRCDPISGHTALYWYRQSLGQGLEFLIYFQGNSAPDKSGLPSDRFSAERTGGSVSTLTIQRTQQEDSAVYLCASSVTGQGAIYEQYFGPGTRLTVT.